This TCR beta chain comes out of a study of blood T cell repertoires in COVID-19. The wider study: Samples came from the United States, Italy and Spain, spanning acute and convalescent COVID-19.

Germline V lookup: CDR1 KGHSH, CDR2 LQKENI. The CDR3 has 12 amino acids. V was shortened by 3 bases and J by 7 bases, with 7 bases between the two germline ends. The repertoire was sequenced with immunoSEQ multiplex PCR; TCRdb's copy has only in-frame clones and lacks some. The sample yields around 80,000 clones, around 86% seen once. Sequencing input: peripheral blood. The sequence came from a human donor in a cohort sampled during active COVID-19. J is TRBJ1-5 and V is TRBV18; D gene ambiguous. The CDR3 loop is CASSPGEQPQHF. The CDR3 DNA reads as TGTGCCAGCTCACCGGGAGAGCAGCCCCAGCATTTT.